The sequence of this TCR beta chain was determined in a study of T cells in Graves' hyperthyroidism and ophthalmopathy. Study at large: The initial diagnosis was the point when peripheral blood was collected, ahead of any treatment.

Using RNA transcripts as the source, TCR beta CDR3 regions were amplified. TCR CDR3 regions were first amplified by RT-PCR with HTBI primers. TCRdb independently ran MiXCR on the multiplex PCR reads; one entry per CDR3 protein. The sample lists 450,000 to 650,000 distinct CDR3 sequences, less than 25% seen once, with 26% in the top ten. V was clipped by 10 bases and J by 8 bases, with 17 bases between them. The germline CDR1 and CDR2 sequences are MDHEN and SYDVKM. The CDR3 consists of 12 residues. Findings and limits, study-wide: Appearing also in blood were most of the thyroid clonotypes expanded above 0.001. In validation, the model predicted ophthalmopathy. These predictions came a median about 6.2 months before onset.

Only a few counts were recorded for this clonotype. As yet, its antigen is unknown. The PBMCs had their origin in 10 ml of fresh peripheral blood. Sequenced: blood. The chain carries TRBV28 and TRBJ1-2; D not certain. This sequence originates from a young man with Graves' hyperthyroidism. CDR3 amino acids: CATSLTNFGYTF. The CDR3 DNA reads TGTGCCACCTCGTTGACAAATTTCGGCTACACCTTC.